Following are 6 T cell receptor beta chains from one sample sequenced in a study of CD8+CD57+ T cells in acquired aplastic anemia (dated by TCRdb to 2017 to 2018). Sequencer: Illumina HiSeq 2000. Genomic DNA served as template for TCR beta VDJ combination and CDR3 sequence profiling. TCRdb reworked the public reads: Q25 trimming with fastp, MiXCR clone assembly, productive beta chains retained. Entries that share a CDR3 protein sequence are merged under the most common genes and DNA. A total of over 150,000 distinct CDR3 sequences appear in this sample, around 40% of them only once. The ten biggest clones cover around 0.96% of the sample. Sequenced sample: sorted CD4+, CD8+, or CD8+CD57+ T cells (not recorded which) from PBMCs. These receptors came from a human donor in good health.

This clonotype was recorded at least ten times. This chain links TRBV20-1 with TRBJ1-3; D unclear. CDR3 size: 14 residues. In germline, CDR1 is DFQATT, CDR2 SNEGSKA (reference sequence). The V end was cut by 0 bases, the J end by 0 bases, with 6 bases between. CDR3 amino acids: CSARDLISGNTIYF. In nucleotides, the CDR3 is TGCAGTGCTAGAGATCTGATCTCTGGAAACACCATATATTTT.

This clonotype was counted at least ten times. The chain is built from TRBV11-2 and TRBJ2-7; TRBD2 matches 7 bases. After removal of 0 bases from V and 2 bases from J, the junction contained 13 bases not matched to a gene. Germline V gene data show CDR1 as SGHAT and CDR2 as FQNNGV. The CDR3 length is 18 residues. The chain's CDR3 is CASSLEPGRGDITYEQYF. CDR3 DNA sequence: TGTGCCAGCAGCTTAGAACCCGGACGGGGGGATATTACCTACGAGCAGTACTTC.

A note on this clonotype: This may be a read error: a much more frequent sequence differs by one nucleotide. The gene calls are TRBV14 and TRBJ2-1; TRBD2 matches 10 bases. Germline trimming cut 6 bases from V and 8 bases from J; bases unmatched to any gene: 10. From germline, CDR1 is SGHDN and CDR2 FVKESK. The CDR3 covers 15 residues. CDR3 nucleotides: TGTGCCAGCAGGCAACCTAGCGGGGGTTTCGATGAGCAGTTCTTC. Protein: CASRQPSGGFDEQFF. The variable domain in full, with the rest retrieved from reference TRBV14 and TRBJ2-1, is EAGVTQFPSHSVIEKGQTVTLRCDPISGHDNLYWYRRVMGKEIKFLLHFVKESKQDESGMPNNRFLAERTGGTYSTLKVQPAELEDSGVYFCASRQPSGGFDEQFFGPGTRLTVL.

The rearrangement links TRBV10-3 to TRBJ2-2, with TRBD2 matching over 8 bases. Germline-derived CDR1 and CDR2 are ENHRY and SYGVKD. The length of the CDR3 is 15 residues. After removal of 6 bases from V and 3 bases from J, the junction contained 6 bases not matched to a gene. CDR3 residues: CAIRVGGEHTGELFF. In DNA, the CDR3 is TGTGCCATCAGGGTCGGGGGGGAACACACCGGGGAGCTGTTTTTT.

The V and J genes are TRBV10-3 and TRBJ2-7; 7 nucleotides line up with TRBD1. CDR3 length equals 15 residues. Per germline, CDR1 ENHRY and CDR2 SYGVKD. V dropped 4 bases and J dropped 1; count of bases not matched to a gene: 7. CDR3 loop: CAISVSDRLSYEQYF. CDR3 DNA: TGTGCCATCAGTGTTTCGGACAGGCTATCCTACGAGCAGTACTTC.

This clonotype occurred many times. J is TRBJ1-6 and V is TRBV19; D may be TRBD1 (6 bases). The CDR3 sequence is 15 residues long. The V and J ends lost 2 bases and 7 bases respectively, with 12 bases between them. The germline gives CDR1 LNHDA, CDR2 SQIVND (reference sequence). CDR3 in DNA: TGTGCCAGTAGTATAATGGACAGAGCCAATTCACCCCTCCACTTT. This sequence encodes CASSIMDRANSPLHF.